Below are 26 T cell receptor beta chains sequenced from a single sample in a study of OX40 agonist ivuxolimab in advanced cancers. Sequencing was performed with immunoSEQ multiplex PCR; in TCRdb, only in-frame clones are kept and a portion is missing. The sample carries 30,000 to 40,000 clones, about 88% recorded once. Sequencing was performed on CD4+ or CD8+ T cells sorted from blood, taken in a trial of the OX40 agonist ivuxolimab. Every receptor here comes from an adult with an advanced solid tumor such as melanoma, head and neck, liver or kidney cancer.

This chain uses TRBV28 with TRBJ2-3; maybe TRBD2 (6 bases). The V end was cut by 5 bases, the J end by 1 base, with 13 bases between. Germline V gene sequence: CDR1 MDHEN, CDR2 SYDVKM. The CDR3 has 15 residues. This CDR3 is CASSIMGGGTDTQYF. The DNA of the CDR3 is TGTGCCAGCAGTATTATGGGGGGAGGCACAGATACGCAGTATTTT.

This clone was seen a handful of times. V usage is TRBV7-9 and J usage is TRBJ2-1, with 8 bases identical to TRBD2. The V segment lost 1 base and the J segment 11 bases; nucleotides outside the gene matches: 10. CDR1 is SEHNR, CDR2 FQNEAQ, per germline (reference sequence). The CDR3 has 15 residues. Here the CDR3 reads CASSLDGLAGTKQFF. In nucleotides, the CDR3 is TGTGCCAGCAGCTTAGATGGACTAGCAGGTACAAAGCAGTTCTTC.

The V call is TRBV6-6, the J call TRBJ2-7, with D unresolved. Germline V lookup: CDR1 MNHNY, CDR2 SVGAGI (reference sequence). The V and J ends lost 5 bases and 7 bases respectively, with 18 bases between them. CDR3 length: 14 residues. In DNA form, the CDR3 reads TGTGCCAGCAGTCCCCTTTTAGCAACCCCGGAGCAGTACTTC. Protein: CASSPLLATPEQYF.

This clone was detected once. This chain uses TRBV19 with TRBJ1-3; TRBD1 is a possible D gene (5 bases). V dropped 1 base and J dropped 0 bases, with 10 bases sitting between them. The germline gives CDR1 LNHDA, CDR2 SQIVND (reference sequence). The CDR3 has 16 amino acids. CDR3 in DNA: TGTGCCAGTAGTATAGCGGGGCCCCGCTCTGGAAACACCATATATTTT. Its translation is CASSIAGPRSGNTIYF. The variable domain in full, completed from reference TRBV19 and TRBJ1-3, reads DGGITQSPKYLFRKEGQNVTLSCEQNLNHDAMYWYRQDPGQGLRLIYYSQIVNDFQKGDIAEGYSVSREKKESFPLTVTSAQKNPTAFYLCASSIAGPRSGNTIYFGEGSWLTVV.

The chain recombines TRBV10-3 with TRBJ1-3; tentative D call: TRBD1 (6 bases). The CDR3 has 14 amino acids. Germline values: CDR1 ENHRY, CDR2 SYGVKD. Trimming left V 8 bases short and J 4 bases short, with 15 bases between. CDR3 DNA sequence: TGTGCCATCGGGTCGGGGGCGTGGGGAAACACCATATATTTT. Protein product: CAIGSGAWGNTIYF.

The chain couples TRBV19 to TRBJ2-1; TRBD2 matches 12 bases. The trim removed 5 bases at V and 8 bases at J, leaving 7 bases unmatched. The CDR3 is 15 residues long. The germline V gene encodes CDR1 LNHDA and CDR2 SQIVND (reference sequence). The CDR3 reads CASSWTSGMSDEQFF. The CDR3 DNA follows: TGTGCCAGTAGTTGGACTAGCGGGATGTCCGATGAGCAGTTCTTC. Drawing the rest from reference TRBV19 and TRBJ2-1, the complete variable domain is DGGITQSPKYLFRKEGQNVTLSCEQNLNHDAMYWYRQDPGQGLRLIYYSQIVNDFQKGDIAEGYSVSREKKESFPLTVTSAQKNPTAFYLCASSWTSGMSDEQFFGPGTRLTVL.

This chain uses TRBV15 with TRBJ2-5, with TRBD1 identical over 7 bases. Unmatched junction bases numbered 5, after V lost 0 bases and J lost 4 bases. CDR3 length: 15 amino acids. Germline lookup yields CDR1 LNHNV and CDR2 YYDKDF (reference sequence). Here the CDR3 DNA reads TGTGCCACCAGCAGAGATGCAGGGGGAATAGAGACCCAGTACTTC. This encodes CATSRDAGGIETQYF.

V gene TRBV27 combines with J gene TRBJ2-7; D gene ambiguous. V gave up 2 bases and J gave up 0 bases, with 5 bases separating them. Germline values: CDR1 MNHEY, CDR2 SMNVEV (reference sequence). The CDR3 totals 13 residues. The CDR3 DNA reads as TGTGCCAGCAGTTTAGGATTCTCCTACGAGCAGTACTTC. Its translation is CASSLGFSYEQYF.

DNA of the CDR3: TGTGCCAGCATCTCTAGCGGGAGGGAGACCCAGTACTTC. It encodes CASISSGRETQYF. V is TRBV6-5 and J is TRBJ2-5; 11 nucleotides match TRBD2. Germline trimming cut 7 bases from V and 5 bases from J; bases unmatched to any gene: 3. The CDR3 has 13 residues. CDR1 is MNHEY, CDR2 SVGAGI, per germline.

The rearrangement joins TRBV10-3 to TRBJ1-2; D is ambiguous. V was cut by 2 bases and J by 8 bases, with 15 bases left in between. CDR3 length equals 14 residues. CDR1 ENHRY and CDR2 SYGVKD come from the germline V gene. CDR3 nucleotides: TGTGCCATCAGTGAGCTGGAGACGGCGGAAGGCTACACCTTC. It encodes CAISELETAEGYTF.

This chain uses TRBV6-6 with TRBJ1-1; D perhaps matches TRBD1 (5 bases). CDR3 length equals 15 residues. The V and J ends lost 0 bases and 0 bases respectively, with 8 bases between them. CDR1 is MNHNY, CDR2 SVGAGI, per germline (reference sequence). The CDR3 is CASSYSGEMNTEAFF. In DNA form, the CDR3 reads TGTGCCAGCAGTTACTCGGGGGAAATGAACACTGAAGCTTTCTTT.

CDR3 nucleotide sequence: TGTGCCAGCAGTCAACGAGGAAATCAGCCCCAGCATTTT. Its protein product is CASSQRGNQPQHF. The V gene is TRBV28, the J gene TRBJ1-5; D remains unclear. Germline CDR1 reads MDHEN; CDR2 reads SYDVKM. Trimming removed 5 bases at V and 4 bases at J, with 9 bases between. CDR3 size: 13 residues.

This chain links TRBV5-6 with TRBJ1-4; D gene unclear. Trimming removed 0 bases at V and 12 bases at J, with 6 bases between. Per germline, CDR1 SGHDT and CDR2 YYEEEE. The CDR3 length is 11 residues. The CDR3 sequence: CASSLGRELFF. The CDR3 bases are TGTGCCAGCAGCTTGGGTCGTGAACTGTTTTTT.

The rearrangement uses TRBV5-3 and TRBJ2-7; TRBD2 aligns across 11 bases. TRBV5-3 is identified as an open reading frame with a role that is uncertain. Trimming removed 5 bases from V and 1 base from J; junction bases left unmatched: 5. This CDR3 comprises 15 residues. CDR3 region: CARSQTSGASYEQYF. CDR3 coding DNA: TGTGCCAGAAGTCAGACTAGCGGGGCTTCCTACGAGCAGTACTTC.

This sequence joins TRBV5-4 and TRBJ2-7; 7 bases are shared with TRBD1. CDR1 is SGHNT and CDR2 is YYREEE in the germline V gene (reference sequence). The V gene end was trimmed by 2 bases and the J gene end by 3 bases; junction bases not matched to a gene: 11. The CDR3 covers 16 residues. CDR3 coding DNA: TGTGCCAGCAGCTTCCGGGACAGAGAACTTGGCTACGAGCAGTACTTC. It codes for CASSFRDRELGYEQYF.

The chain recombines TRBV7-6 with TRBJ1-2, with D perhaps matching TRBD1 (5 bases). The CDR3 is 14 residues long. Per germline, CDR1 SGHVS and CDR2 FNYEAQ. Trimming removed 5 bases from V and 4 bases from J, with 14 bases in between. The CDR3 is CASSPRGVGYGYTF. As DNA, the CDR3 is TGTGCCAGCAGCCCCCGGGGGGTGGGCTATGGCTACACCTTC.

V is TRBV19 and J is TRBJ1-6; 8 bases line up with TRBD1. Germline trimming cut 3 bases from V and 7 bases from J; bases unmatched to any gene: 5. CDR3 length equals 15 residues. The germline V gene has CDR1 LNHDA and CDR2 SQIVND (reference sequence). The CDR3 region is CASSITGGKNSPLHF. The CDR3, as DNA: TGTGCCAGTAGTATTACAGGGGGGAAAAATTCACCCCTCCACTTT.

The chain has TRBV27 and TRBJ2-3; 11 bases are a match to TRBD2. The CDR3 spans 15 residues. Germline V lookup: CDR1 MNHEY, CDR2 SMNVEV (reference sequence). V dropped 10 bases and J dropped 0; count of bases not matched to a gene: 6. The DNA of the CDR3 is TGTGCCACCCGACTAGCGGGATATAGCACAGATACGCAGTATTTT. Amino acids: CATRLAGYSTDTQYF.

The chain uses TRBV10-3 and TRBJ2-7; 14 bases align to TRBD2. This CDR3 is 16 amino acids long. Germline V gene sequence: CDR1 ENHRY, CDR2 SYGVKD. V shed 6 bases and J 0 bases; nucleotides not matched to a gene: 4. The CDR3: CAISPGTSGSSYEQYF. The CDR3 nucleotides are TGTGCCATCAGCCCCGGGACTAGCGGGAGCTCCTACGAGCAGTACTTC.

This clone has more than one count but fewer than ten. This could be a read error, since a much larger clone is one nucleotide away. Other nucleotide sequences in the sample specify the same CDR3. DNA of the CDR3: TGTGCCAGCAGTTACTCTGGGGGGAGCAATCAGCCCCAGCATTTT. It yields the protein CASSYSGGSNQPQHF. The rearrangement joins TRBV6-9 to TRBJ1-5; D may be TRBD1 (5 bases). CDR1 is MNHGY and CDR2 is SVAAGI in the germline V gene. The CDR3 totals 15 residues. Trimming shortened V by 3 bases and J by 1 base, and 10 bases separated the two germline ends.

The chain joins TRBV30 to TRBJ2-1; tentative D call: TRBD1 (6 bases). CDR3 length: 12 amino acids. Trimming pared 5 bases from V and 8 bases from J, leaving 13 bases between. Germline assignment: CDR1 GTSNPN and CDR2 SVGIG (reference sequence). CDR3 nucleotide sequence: TGTGCCTGGTCCGACAGGTCCTATGAGCAGTTCTTC. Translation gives CAWSDRSYEQFF.

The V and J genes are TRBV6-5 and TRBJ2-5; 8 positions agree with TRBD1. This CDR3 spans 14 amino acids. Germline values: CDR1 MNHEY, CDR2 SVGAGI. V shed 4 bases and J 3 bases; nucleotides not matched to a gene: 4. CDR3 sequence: CASSSGQEEETQYF. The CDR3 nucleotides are TGTGCCAGCAGTTCGGGACAGGAGGAAGAGACCCAGTACTTC.

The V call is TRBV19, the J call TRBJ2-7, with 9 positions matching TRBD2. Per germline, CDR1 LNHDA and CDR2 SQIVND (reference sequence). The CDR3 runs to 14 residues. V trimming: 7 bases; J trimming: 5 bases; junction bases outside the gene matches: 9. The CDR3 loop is CASKLSGGNHEQYF. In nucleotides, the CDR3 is TGTGCCAGTAAGTTAAGCGGGGGGAACCACGAGCAGTACTTC. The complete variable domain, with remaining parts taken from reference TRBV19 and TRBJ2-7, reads DGGITQSPKYLFRKEGQNVTLSCEQNLNHDAMYWYRQDPGQGLRLIYYSQIVNDFQKGDIAEGYSVSREKKESFPLTVTSAQKNPTAFYLCASKLSGGNHEQYFGPGTRLTVT.

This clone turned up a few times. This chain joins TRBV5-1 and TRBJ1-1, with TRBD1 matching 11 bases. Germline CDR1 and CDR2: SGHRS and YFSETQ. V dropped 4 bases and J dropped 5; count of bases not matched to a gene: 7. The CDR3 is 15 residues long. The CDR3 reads CASSPGTGGGTEAFF. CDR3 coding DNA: TGCGCCAGCAGCCCCGGGACAGGGGGGGGAACTGAAGCTTTCTTT.

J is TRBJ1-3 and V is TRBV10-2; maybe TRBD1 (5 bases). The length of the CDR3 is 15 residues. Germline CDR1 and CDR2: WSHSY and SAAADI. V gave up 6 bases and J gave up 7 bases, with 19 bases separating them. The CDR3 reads CASRSGPTDWNTIYF. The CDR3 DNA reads TGCGCCAGCAGATCCGGGCCGACAGATTGGAACACCATATATTTT.

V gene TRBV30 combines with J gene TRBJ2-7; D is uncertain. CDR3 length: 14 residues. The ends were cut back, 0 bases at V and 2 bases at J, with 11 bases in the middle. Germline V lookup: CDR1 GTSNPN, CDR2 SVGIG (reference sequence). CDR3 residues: CAWSVKAYPYEQYF. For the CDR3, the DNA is TGTGCCTGGAGTGTAAAGGCCTACCCCTACGAGCAGTACTTC. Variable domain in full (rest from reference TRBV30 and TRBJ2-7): SQTIHQWPATLVQPVGSPLSLECTVEGTSNPNLYWYRQAAGRGLQLLFYSVGIGQISSEVPQNLSASRPQDRQFILSSKKLLLSDSGFYLCAWSVKAYPYEQYFGPGTRLTVT.